This T cell receptor beta chain derives from a study of response to subunit inactivated influenza vaccine. Whole-study findings and limits: The study's authors posited that every seasonal influenza vaccination enlists few new T cells.

This clonotype was counted many times. Antigen: not known. TCRdb itself ran the RT-PCR reads through MiXCR, one entry per CDR3 protein. The sample lists about 190,000 distinct CDR3 sequences, around 15% occurring once. Trimming removed 4 bases from V and 2 bases from J; junction bases left unmatched: 6. Per the germline V gene, CDR1 is SGHRS and CDR2 is YFSETQ. This CDR3 has 14 amino acids. The chain carries TRBV5-1 and TRBJ2-7; 7 bases are a match to TRBD1. The material was CD8+ T cells sorted from PBMCs, obtained 4 to 6 days after vaccination. The receptor was isolated from a man aged 50-59 years who received an inactivated influenza vaccine. This CDR3 is CASSLRTGAYEQYF. CDR3 nucleotide sequence: TGCGCCAGCAGCCTTAGGACAGGAGCCTACGAGCAGTACTTC.